What follows are 12 T cell receptor beta chains derived from one specimen sequenced in a study of T cells expressing NK-cell markers. TCRdb processed the 5' RACE reads again and assigns one entry to each CDR3 protein, with no DNA. This table lists about 400,000 distinct CDR3 sequences. Sample: blood T cells: a sorted CD56 or NKG2C T cell subset, CD4+ or CD8+ T cells, or bulk PBMC T cells (not recorded which). The receptors were sampled from a woman aged 45 to 65 in good health.

The chain combines TRBV5-1 with TRBJ2-5; TCRdb calls TRBD1, which cannot be checked without DNA. The CDR3 spans 14 residues. CDR1 SGHRS and CDR2 YFSETQ come from the germline V gene. The CDR3 here is CASSTDRMEETQYF.

This rearrangement joins TRBV19 to TRBJ2-7; TCRdb returns TRBD1, unconfirmable since there is no DNA. The CDR3 contains 14 residues. Germline assignment: CDR1 LNHDA and CDR2 SQIVND (reference sequence). The CDR3 sequence is CASSILGASYEQYF.

This chain links TRBV29-1 with TRBJ2-1; with no DNA, the TCRdb D assignment of TRBD1 cannot be verified. Germline CDR1 and CDR2: SQVTM and ANQGSEA. The CDR3 runs to 12 residues. CDR3 region: CSVGTGVDEQFF.

V and J are TRBV25-1 and TRBJ2-7; TCRdb calls TRBD2, which cannot be checked without DNA. The germline V gene encodes CDR1 MGHDK and CDR2 SYGVNS. The length of the CDR3 is 17 residues. CDR3 amino acids: CASSGHGTRWRGYEQYF.

The chain is built from TRBV18 and TRBJ2-1. CDR1 KGHSH and CDR2 LQKENI come from the germline V gene. This CDR3 region has 17 residues. CDR3: CASSPPVWGRAYNEQFF.

This CDR3 is CASTKFAGGIGTGELFF. This chain joins TRBV6-2 or TRBV6-3 and TRBJ2-2; TCRdb reports TRBD2, a call that lacks DNA to check it against. The CDR3 is 17 residues long. Germline loops: CDR1 MNHEY, CDR2 SVGEGT.

This sequence joins TRBV2 and TRBJ2-1. In germline, CDR1 is SNHLY, CDR2 FYNNEI. The CDR3 sequence is 11 residues long. CDR3 residues: CASRDDNEQFF.

The V gene is TRBV15, the J gene TRBJ2-5; TCRdb calls TRBD1, which cannot be checked without DNA. Per the germline V gene, CDR1 is LNHNV and CDR2 is YYDKDF (reference sequence). The CDR3 is 13 amino acids. The CDR3 loop reads CATSRGRGETQYF. Combining the CDR3 with reference TRBV15 and TRBJ2-5 gives the whole variable domain DAMVIQNPRYQVTQFGKPVTLSCSQTLNHNVMYWYQQKSSQAPKLLFHYYDKDFNNEADTPDNFQSRRPNTSFCFLDIRSPGLGDTAMYLCATSRGRGETQYFGPGTRLLVL.

This chain uses TRBV12-3 or TRBV12-4 with TRBJ1-3; TCRdb designates TRBD1, a call that cannot be tested without DNA. This CDR3 comprises 17 residues. CDR3 in amino acids: CASRPGQGNFGGNTIYF.

The rearrangement uses TRBV5-6 and TRBJ2-2; TCRdb outputs TRBD1, but without DNA this stays unchecked. Germline loops: CDR1 SGHDT, CDR2 YYEEEE. The CDR3 is made up of 16 amino acids. CDR3 sequence reads: CASSKGRAANTGELFF.

The rearrangement joins TRBV5-1 to TRBJ2-3; TCRdb designates TRBD2, a call that cannot be tested without DNA. CDR1 and CDR2 from the germline V gene are SGHRS and YFSETQ. There are 18 residues in the CDR3. The CDR3: CASSRMFRTSGLKDTQYF.

The chain uses TRBV19 and TRBJ1-1. The germline CDR1 and CDR2 sequences are LNHDA and SQIVND (reference sequence). The CDR3 length is 15 residues. The CDR3 sequence: CASSFLSLAYTEAFF.